The present entry profiles one T cell receptor (beta chain) with its context. Its matching antigen is unknown. These data are taken from a study of vaccination and CD4 T cells after COVID-19. Study-wide context: Participants were administered two doses of either the BNT162b2 or the mRNA-1273 vaccine. The study's findings and limits: In convalescent patients, 304 of 307 vaccine-specific clones were spike mono-reactive.

Sequencing of DNA taken from cultured CD4+ T cells relied on the Oncomine TCR Beta short-read assay. Each CDR3 protein gets one entry after TCRdb re-called the PCR reads with MiXCR. The sample consists of about 5,600 distinct CDR3 sequences, 44% of them appearing once. This sample's treatment: approximately nine-day PBMC culture with coronavirus spike peptide pools or control peptides (ViraFEST assay). Investigators obtained the unexposed donor's CD4+ T cells before the COVID-19 pandemic (2011-2018). Isolation of CD4+ T cells by negative selection took place after roughly 10 days of culture. The germline V and J ends were trimmed by 10 bases and 7 bases, with 13 bases remaining between them. This CDR3 contains 11 residues. CDR1 and CDR2 (germline): MNHNS, SASEGT.

This sequence joins TRBV6-1 and TRBJ1-2; D perhaps matches TRBD1 (6 bases). This clonotype was sampled from a human donor in good health. The sequencing input was CD4+ T cells from blood, cultured in vitro. Here the CDR3 DNA reads TGTGCCACCACAGGGTATTCTGGCTACACCTTC. It is translated as CATTGYSGYTF.